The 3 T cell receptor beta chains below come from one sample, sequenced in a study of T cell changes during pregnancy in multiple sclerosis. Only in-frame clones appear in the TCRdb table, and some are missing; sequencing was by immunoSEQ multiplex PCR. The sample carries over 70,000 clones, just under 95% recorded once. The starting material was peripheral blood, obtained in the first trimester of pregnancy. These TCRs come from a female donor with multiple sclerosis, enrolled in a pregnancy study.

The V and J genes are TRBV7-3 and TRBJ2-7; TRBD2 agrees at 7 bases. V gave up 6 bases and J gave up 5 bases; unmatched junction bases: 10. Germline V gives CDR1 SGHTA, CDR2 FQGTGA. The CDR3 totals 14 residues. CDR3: CASSPGTAGDEQYF. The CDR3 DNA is TGTGCCAGCAGTCCCGGGACCGCGGGGGACGAGCAGTACTTC. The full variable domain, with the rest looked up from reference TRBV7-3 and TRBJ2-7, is GAGVSQTPSNKVTEKGKYVELRCDPISGHTALYWYRQSLGQGPEFLIYFQGTGAADDSGLPNDRFFAVRPEGSVSTLKIQRTERGDSAVYLCASSPGTAGDEQYFGPGTRLTVT.

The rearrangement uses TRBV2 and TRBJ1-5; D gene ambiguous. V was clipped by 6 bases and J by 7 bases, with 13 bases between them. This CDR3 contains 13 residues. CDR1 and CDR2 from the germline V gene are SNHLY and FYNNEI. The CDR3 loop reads CASRASYIQPQHF. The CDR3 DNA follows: TGTGCCAGCAGAGCATCCTATATCCAGCCCCAGCATTTT.

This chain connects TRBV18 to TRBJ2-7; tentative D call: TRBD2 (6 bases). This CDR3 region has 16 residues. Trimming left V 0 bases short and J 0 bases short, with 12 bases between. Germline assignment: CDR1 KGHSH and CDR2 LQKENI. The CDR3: CASSPPLAESSYEQYF. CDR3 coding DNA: TGTGCCAGCTCACCACCCTTAGCGGAGAGCTCCTACGAGCAGTACTTC.